This T cell receptor (beta chain) was recorded in a study of T cells in Graves' hyperthyroidism and ophthalmopathy. The sample holds many counts of this clonotype. Its antigen is not identified. Study-wide results and limits: Stable hyperthyroidism was separated from ophthalmopathy by a model based on 13 V-J features.

The ends lost 6 bases at V and 4 bases at J; junction bases unmatched: 7. CDR1 and CDR2 from the germline V gene are MNHNS and SASEGT. The CDR3 extends over 16 amino acids. RNA transcripts yielded amplified TCR beta CDR3 regions. HTBI primers were employed in a first-round RT-PCR of the TCR CDR3. MiXCR, applied by TCRdb to the multiplex PCR reads, yields one record per CDR3 protein. The sample lists around 450,000 distinct CDR3 sequences, approximately 14% seen once, with 5% to 6.5% in the top ten. The receptor was isolated from a woman under 30 with Graves' hyperthyroidism. This chain joins TRBV6-1 and TRBJ2-5; 14 bases align to TRBD2. The sequenced sample was blood. CDR3 amino acids: CASRRLAGGFGETQYF. As DNA, the CDR3 is TGTGCCAGCAGGCGACTAGCGGGAGGGTTTGGAGAGACCCAGTACTTC.